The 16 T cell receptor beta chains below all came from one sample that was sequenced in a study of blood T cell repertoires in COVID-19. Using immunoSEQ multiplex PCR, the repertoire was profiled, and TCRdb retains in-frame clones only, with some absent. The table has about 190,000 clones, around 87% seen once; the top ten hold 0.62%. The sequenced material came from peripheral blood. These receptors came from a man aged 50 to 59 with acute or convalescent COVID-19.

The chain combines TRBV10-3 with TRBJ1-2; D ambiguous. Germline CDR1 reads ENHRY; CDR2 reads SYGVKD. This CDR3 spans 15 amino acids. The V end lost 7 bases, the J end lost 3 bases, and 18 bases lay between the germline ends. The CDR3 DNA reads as TGTGCCATCACCCAGAGGACTACTACTGACTATGGCTACACCTTC. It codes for CAITQRTTTDYGYTF.

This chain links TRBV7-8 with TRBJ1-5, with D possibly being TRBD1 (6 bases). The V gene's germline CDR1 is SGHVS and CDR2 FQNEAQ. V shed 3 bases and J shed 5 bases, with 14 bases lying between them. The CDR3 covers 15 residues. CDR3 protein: CASSFREGDYQPQHF. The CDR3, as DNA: TGTGCCAGCAGCTTCAGGGAGGGGGATTATCAGCCCCAGCATTTT.

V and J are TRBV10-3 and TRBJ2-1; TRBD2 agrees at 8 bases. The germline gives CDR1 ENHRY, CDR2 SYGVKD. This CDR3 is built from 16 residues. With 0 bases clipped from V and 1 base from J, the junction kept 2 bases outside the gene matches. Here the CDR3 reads CAISESTGGSYNEQFF. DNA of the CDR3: TGTGCCATCAGTGAGTCAACGGGAGGGTCCTACAATGAGCAGTTCTTC.

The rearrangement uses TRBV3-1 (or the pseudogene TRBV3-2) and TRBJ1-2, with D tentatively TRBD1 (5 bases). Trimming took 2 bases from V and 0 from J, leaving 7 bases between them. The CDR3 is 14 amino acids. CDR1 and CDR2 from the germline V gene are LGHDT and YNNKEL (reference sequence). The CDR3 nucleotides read TGTGCCAGCAGCCAACTGACAGCTAACTATGGCTACACCTTC. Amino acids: CASSQLTANYGYTF.

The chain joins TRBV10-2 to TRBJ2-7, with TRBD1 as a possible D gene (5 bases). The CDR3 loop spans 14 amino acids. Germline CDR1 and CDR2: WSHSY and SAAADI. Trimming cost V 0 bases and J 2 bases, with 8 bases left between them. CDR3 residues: CASSESQVTYEQYV. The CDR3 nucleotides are TGCGCCAGCAGTGAGTCACAGGTTACCTACGAGCAGTACGTC.

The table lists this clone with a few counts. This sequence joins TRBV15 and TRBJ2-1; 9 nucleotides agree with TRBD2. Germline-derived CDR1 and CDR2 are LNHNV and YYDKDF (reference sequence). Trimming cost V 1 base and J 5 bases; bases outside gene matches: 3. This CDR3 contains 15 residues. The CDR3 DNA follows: TGTGCCACCAGCAGAGGGGCTAGCGGGAACAATGAGCAGTTCTTC. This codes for CATSRGASGNNEQFF.

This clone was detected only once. This CDR3 is CASSFIPGGQETQYF. The CDR3 nucleotides are TGTGCCAGCAGTTTTATTCCGGGAGGCCAAGAGACCCAGTACTTC. This chain uses TRBV11-2 with TRBJ2-5; 7 positions match TRBD2. Germline CDR1 is SGHAT and CDR2 is FQNNGV. The CDR3 covers 15 residues. Trimming cost V 6 bases and J 1 base; bases outside gene matches: 8.

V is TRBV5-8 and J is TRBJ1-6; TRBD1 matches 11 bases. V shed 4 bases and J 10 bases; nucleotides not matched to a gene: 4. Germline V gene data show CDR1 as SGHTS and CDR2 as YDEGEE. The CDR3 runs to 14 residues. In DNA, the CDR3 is TGTGCCAGCAGCACGGACAGGGGGCTATCACCCCTCCACTTT. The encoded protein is CASSTDRGLSPLHF. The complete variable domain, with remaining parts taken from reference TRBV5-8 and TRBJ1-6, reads EAGVTQSPTHLIKTRGQQATLRCSPISGHTSVYWYQQALGLGLQFLLWYDEGEERNRGNFPPRFSGRQFPNYSSELNVNALELEDSALYLCASSTDRGLSPLHFGNGTRLTVT.

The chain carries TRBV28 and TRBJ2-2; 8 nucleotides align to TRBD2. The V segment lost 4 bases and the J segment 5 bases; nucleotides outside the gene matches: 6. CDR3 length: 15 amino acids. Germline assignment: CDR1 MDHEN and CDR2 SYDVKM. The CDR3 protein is CASSSPGRVTGELFF. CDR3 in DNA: TGTGCCAGCAGTTCCCCCGGGAGGGTGACCGGGGAGCTGTTTTTT.

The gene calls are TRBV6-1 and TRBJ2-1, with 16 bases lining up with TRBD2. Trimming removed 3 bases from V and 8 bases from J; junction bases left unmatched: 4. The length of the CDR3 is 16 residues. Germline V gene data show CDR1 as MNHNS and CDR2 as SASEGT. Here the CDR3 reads CASSEGLAGGLHEQFF. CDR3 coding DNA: TGTGCCAGCAGTGAGGGACTAGCGGGGGGGCTCCATGAGCAGTTCTTC.

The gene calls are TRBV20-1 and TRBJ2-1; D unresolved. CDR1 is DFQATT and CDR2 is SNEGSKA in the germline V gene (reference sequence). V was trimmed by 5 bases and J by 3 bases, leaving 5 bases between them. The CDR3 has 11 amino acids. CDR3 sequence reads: CSALDYNEQFF. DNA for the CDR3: TGCAGTGCTTTAGACTACAATGAGCAGTTCTTC.

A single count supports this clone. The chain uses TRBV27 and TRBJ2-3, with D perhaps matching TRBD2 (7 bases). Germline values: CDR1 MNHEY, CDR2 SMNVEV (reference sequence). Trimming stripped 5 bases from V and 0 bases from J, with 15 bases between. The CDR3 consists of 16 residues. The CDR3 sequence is CASSPARGGSTDTQYF. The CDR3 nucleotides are TGTGCCAGCAGTCCCGCAAGGGGGGGGAGCACAGATACGCAGTATTTT.

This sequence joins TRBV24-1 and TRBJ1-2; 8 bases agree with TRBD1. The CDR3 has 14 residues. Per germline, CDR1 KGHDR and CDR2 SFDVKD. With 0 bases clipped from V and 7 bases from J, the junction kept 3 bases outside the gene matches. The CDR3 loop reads CATSDLSDRVGYTF. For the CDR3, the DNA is TGTGCCACCAGTGATTTGTCGGACAGGGTTGGCTACACCTTC.

CDR3 region: CASSLRGGSGYEQYF. The CDR3 DNA follows: TGCGCCAGCAGCTTGCGTGGCGGGAGTGGTTACGAGCAGTACTTC. The chain links TRBV5-1 to TRBJ2-7; 7 nucleotides align to TRBD2. V dropped 1 base and J dropped 4; count of bases not matched to a gene: 8. The germline gives CDR1 SGHRS, CDR2 YFSETQ. The CDR3 consists of 15 residues.

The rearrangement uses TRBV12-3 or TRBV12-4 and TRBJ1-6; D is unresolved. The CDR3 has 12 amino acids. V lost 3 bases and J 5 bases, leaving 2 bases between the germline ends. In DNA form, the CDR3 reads TGTGCCAGCAGTTTCGATAATTCACCCCTCCACTTT. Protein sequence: CASSFDNSPLHF.

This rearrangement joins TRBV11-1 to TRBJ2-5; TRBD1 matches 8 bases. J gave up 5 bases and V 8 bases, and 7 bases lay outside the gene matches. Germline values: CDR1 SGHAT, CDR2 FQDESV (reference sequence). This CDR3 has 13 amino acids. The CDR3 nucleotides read TGTGCCAGCGGGCGACAGGGGTCTGAGACCCAGTACTTC. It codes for CASGRQGSETQYF.